The sequence of this T cell receptor beta chain was determined in a study of patients and donors after allogeneic stem cell transplantation. The CDR3 is 15 residues long. The germline CDR1 and CDR2 sequences are SGHRS and YFSETQ. Trimming cost V 4 bases and J 4 bases; bases outside gene matches: 5. Each CDR3 protein is one row after TCRdb ran MiXCR on the RT-PCR reads. Among approximately 430,000 distinct CDR3 sequences listed, 16% were seen once. Sample: blood, either unsorted or a sorted T cell fraction (not recorded which). The sequence was collected from a human donor who was either an allogeneic HSCT recipient or a stem cell or donor lymphocyte infusion donor (not recorded which). It is not recorded whose cells these are; they may come from a transplant donor. The V and J genes are TRBV5-1 and TRBJ2-1, with 10 bases lining up with TRBD2. For the CDR3, the DNA is TGCGCCAGCAGCCCCGGGACTAGCGAGTACAATGAGCAGTTCTTC. It yields the protein CASSPGTSEYNEQFF.